This T cell receptor beta chain was captured by sequencing in a study of cytomegalovirus exposure and HLA in healthy donors. General study points: Later analysis showed TCR association rates varying by HLA locus, highest for DRB1 and lowest for HLA-C.

PCR was performed using 60 Vbeta and 13 Jbeta primers. Using immunoSEQ multiplex PCR, the repertoire was profiled, and TCRdb retains in-frame clones only, with some absent. This sample has 95,000 to 110,000 clones, with roughly 72% found just once. On this clone: Its matching antigen is unknown.

The TCR was taken from a woman under 30 in good health and CMV-seropositive. The specimen was PBMCs.

The CDR3 region has the DNA TGTGCCTGGAGTGTACAAGGGGAAATCGTTTTCTTT. This encodes CAWSVQGEIVFF. The chain employs TRBV30 and TRBJ1-1, with TRBD1 as a possible D gene (5 bases). The CDR3 is 12 residues long. Germline-derived CDR1 and CDR2 are GTSNPN and SVGIG (reference sequence). Deletions cut 0 bases from V and 13 bases from J, with 15 bases between. The variable domain in full, completed from reference TRBV30 and TRBJ1-1, reads SQTIHQWPATLVQPVGSPLSLECTVEGTSNPNLYWYRQAAGRGLQLLFYSVGIGQISSEVPQNLSASRPQDRQFILSSKKLLLSDSGFYLCAWSVQGEIVFFGQGTRLTVV.